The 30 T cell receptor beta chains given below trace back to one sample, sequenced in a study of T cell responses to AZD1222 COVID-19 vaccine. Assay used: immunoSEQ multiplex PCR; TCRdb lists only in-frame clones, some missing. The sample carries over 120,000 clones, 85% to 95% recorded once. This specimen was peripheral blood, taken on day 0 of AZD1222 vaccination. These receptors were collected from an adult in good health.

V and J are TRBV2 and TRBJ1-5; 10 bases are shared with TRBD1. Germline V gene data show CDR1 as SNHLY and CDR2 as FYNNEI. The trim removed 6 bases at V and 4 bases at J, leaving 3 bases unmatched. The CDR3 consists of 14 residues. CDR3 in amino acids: CASSGTGENQPQHF. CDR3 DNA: TGTGCCAGCAGCGGGACAGGGGAGAATCAGCCCCAGCATTTT.

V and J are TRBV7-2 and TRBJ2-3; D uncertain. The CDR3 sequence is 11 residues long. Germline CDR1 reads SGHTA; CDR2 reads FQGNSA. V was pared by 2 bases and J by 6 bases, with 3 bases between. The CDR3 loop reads CASSLTDTQYF. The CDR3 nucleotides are TGTGCCAGCAGCTTAACTGATACGCAGTATTTT.

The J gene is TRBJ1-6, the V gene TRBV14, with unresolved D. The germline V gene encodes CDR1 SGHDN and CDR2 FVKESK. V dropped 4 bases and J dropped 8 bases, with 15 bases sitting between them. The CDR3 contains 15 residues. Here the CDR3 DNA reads TGTGCCAGCAGCCGTCCGGACCCTCTACATTCACCCCTCCACTTT. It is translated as CASSRPDPLHSPLHF.

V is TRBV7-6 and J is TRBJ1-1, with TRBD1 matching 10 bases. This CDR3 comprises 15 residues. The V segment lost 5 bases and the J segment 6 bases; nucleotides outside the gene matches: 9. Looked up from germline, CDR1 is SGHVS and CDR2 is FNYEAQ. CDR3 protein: CASSATGTGVPEAFF. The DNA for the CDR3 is TGTGCCAGCAGCGCCACCGGGACAGGGGTCCCTGAAGCTTTCTTT.

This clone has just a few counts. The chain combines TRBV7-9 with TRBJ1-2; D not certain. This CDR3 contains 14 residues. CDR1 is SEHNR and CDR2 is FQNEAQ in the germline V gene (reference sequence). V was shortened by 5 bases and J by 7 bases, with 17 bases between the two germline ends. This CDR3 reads CASSRPGLGGGYTF. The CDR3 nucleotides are TGTGCCAGCAGCCGTCCCGGCCTCGGCGGTGGCTACACCTTC. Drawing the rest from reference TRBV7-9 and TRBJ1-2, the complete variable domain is DTGVSQNPRHKITKRGQNVTFRCDPISEHNRLYWYRQTLGQGPEFLTYFQNEAQLEKSRLLSDRFSAERPKGSFSTLEIQRTEQGDSAMYLCASSRPGLGGGYTFGSGTRLTVV.

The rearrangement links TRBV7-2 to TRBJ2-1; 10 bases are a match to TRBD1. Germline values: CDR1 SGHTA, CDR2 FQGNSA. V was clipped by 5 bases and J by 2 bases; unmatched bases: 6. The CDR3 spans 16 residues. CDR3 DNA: TGTGCCAGCAGCCTATCGGGACAGGGGCCCTACAATGAGCAGTTCTTC. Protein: CASSLSGQGPYNEQFF.

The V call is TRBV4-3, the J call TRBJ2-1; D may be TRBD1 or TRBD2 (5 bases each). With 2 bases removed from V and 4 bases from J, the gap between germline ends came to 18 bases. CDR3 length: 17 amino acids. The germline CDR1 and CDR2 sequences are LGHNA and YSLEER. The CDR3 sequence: CASSQFLYGAVYNEQFF. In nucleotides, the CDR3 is TGCGCCAGCAGCCAATTCTTATACGGGGCTGTATACAATGAGCAGTTCTTC.

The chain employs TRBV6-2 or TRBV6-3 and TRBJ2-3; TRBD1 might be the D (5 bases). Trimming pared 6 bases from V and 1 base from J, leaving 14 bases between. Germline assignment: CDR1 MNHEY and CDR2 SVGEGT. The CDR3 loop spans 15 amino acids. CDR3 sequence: CASSQPLTGTDTQYF. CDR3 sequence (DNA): TGTGCCAGCAGCCAACCTTTGACAGGCACAGATACGCAGTATTTT.

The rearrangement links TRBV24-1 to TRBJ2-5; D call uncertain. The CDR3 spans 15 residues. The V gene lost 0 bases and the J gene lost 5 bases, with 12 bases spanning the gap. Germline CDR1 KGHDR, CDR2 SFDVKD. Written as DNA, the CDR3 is TGTGCCACCAGTGATTTGCCTCCCAACATCGAGACCCAGTACTTC. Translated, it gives CATSDLPPNIETQYF.

The CDR3 sequence is CASSHYLAGDYEQYF. The CDR3 nucleotides are TGTGCCAGCAGCCATTATCTAGCGGGGGACTACGAGCAGTACTTC. V gene TRBV3-1 (or the pseudogene TRBV3-2) combines with J gene TRBJ2-7, with TRBD2 matching over 10 bases. This CDR3 contains 15 residues. With 3 bases clipped from V and 3 bases from J, the junction kept 5 bases outside the gene matches. From germline, CDR1 is LGHDT and CDR2 YNNKEL (reference sequence).

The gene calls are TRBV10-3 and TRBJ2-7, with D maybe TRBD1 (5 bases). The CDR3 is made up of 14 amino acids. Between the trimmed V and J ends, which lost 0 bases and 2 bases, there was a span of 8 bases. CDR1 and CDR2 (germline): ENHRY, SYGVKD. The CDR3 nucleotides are TGTGCCATCAGTGAGTCCCAGGGTCCCTACGAGCAGTACTTC. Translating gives CAISESQGPYEQYF.

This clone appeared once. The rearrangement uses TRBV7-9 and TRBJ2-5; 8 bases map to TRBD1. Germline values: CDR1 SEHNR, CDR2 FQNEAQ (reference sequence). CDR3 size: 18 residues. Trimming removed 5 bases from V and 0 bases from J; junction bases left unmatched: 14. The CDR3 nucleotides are TGTGCCAGCAGCAACCGGGACAGGCCGCCGAAAAACCAAGAGACCCAGTACTTC. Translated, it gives CASSNRDRPPKNQETQYF.

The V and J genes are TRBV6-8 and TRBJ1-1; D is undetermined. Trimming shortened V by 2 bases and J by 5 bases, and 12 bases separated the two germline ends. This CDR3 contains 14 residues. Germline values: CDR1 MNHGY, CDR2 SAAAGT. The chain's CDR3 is CASSYRAQMTEAFF. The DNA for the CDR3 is TGTGCCAGCAGTTACAGGGCGCAGATGACTGAAGCTTTCTTT.

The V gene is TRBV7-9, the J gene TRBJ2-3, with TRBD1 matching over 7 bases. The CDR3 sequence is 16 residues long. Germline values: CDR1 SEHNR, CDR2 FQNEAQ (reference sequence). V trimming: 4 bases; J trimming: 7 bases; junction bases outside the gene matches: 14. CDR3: CASSSTGTAKLYTQYF. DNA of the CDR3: TGTGCCAGCAGCTCCACCGGGACAGCTAAACTATATACGCAGTATTTT.

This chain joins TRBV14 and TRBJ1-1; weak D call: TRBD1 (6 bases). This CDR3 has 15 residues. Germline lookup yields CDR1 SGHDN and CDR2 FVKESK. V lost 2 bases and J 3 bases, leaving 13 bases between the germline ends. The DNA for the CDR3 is TGTGCCAGCAGCCAACAACGGGGGCAGGACACTGAAGCTTTCTTT. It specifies CASSQQRGQDTEAFF.

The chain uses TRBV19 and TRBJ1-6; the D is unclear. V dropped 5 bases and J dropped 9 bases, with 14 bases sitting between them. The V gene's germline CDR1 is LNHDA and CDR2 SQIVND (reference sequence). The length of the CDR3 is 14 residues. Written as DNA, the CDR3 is TGTGCCAGTAGTGTTGACCCAGCGGGTTCACCCCTCCACTTT. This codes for CASSVDPAGSPLHF.

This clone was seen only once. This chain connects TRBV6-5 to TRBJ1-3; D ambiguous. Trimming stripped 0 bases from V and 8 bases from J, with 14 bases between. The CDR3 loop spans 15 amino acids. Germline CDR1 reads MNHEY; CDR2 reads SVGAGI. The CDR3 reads CASSYSPGESDTIYF. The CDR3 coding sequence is TGTGCCAGCAGTTACTCTCCAGGTGAATCCGACACCATATATTTT.

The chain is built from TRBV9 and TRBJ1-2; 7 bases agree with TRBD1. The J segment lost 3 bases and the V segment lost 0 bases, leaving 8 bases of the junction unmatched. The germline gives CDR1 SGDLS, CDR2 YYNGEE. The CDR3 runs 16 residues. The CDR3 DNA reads TGTGCCAGCAGCGTAGATACAGGGGAGAAGGACTATGGCTACACCTTC. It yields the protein CASSVDTGEKDYGYTF.

The CDR3 bases are TGTGCCAGCAGCTTGGTGGGCGGGGGTACCCAGTACTTC. Translated, it gives CASSLVGGGTQYF. V and J are TRBV5-6 and TRBJ2-5; 7 bases map to TRBD2. V was clipped by 0 bases and J by 8 bases; unmatched bases: 4. CDR1 is SGHDT, CDR2 YYEEEE, per germline. The CDR3 is 13 residues long.

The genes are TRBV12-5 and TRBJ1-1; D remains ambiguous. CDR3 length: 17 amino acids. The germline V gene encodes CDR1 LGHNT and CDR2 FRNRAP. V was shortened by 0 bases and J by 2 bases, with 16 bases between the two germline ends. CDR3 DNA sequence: TGTGCTAGTGGTTTGGTAGAAGGGAGGGTTTATAACACTGAAGCTTTCTTT. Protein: CASGLVEGRVYNTEAFF.

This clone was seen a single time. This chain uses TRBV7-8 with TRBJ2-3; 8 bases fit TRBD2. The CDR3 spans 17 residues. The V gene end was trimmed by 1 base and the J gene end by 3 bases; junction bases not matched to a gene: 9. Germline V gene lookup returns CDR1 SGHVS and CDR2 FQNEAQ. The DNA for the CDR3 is TGTGCCAGCAGCTTAGGTCGGCCGGGAGGGAGGACAGATACGCAGTATTTT. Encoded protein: CASSLGRPGGRTDTQYF.

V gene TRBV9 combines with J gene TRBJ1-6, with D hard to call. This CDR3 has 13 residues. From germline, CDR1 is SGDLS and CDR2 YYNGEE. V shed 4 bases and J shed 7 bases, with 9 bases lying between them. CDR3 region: CASSFSLNSPLHF. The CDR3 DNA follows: TGTGCCAGCAGCTTTAGTTTAAATTCACCCCTCCACTTT.

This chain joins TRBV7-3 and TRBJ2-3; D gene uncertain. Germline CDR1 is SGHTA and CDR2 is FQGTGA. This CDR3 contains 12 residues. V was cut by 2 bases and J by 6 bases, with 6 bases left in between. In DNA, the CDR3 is TGTGCCAGCAGCTTATGGCGGGATACGCAGTATTTT. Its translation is CASSLWRDTQYF.

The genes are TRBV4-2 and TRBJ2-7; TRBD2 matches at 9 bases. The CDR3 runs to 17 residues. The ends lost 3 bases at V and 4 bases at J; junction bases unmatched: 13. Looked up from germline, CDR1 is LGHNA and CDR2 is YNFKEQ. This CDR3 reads CASSHTGTSSSFYEQYF. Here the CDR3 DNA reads TGTGCCAGCAGCCACACCGGGACTAGCTCCTCGTTTTACGAGCAGTACTTC.

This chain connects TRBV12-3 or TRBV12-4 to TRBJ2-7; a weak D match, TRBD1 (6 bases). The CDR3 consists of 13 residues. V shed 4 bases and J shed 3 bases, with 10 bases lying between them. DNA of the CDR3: TGTGCCAGCAGTTCAAGACAGGTCTACGAGCAGTACTTC. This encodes CASSSRQVYEQYF.

The CDR3 region has the DNA TGTGCCAGCAGCCTGCGGGACAGGTCCGATTCCACTGAAGCTTTCTTT. It codes for CASSLRDRSDSTEAFF. The rearrangement links TRBV7-9 to TRBJ1-1, with 8 bases lining up with TRBD1. The CDR3 consists of 16 residues. Germline lookup yields CDR1 SEHNR and CDR2 FQNEAQ (reference sequence). The ends lost 5 bases at V and 4 bases at J; junction bases unmatched: 12.

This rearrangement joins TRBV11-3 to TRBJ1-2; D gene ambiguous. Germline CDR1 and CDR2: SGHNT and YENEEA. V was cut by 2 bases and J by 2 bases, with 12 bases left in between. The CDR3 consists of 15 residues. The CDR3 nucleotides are TGTGCCAGCAGCTTATATCCGGCAGCCAACTATGGCTACACCTTC. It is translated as CASSLYPAANYGYTF.

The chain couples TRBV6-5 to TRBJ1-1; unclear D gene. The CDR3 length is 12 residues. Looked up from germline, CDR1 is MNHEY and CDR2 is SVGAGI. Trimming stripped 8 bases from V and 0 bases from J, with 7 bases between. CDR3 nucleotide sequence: TGTGCCAGCGTCAATATGAACACTGAAGCTTTCTTT. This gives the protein CASVNMNTEAFF.

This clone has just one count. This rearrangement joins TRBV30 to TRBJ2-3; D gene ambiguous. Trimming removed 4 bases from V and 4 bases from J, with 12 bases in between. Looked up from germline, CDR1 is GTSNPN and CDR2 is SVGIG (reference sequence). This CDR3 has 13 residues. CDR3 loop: CAWTTRSPDTQYF. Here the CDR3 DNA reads TGTGCCTGGACAACACGGTCCCCAGATACGCAGTATTTT.

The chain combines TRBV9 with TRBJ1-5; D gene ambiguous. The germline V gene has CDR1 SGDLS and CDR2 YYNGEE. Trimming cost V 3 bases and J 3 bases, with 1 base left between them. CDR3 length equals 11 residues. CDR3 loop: CASSANQPQHF. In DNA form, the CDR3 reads TGTGCCAGCAGCGCCAATCAGCCCCAGCATTTT.